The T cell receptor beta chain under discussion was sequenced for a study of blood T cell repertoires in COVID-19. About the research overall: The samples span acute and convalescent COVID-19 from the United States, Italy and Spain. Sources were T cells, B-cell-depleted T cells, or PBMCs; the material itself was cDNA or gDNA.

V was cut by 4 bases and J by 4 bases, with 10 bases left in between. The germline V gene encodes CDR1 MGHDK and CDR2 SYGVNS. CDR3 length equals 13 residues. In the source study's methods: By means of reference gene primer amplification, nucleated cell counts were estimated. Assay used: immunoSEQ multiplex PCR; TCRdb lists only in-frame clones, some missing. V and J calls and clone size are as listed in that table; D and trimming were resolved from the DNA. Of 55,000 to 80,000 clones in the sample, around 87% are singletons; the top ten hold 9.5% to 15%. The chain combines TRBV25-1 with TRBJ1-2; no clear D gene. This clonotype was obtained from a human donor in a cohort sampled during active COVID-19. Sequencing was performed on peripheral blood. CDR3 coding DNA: TGTGCCAGCAGTGGAGTGGACTCCTATGGCTACACCTTC. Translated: CASSGVDSYGYTF.